The 21 T cell receptor beta chains in this list originate from one sample, sequenced in a study of T-cell reconstitution after alpha-beta-depleted transplantation in children. Construction of the TCRbeta library involved unique molecular identifiers. TCRdb reanalysed the PCR reads using MiXCR and keeps one entry per CDR3 protein. This table holds some 87,000 distinct CDR3 sequences, about a sixth found once. Here the sequenced sample was PBMCs, mostly from graft donor cells, taken 180 days after TCRalphabeta/CD19-depleted stem cell transplant. Receptors originate from a male patient aged 2-9 years who had a stem cell transplant for acute lymphoblastic leukemia, so the T cells may come from the graft donor.

The chain has TRBV25-1 and TRBJ1-5; D uncertain. V was shortened by 4 bases and J by 7 bases, with 11 bases between the two germline ends. Germline V CDR1 and CDR2: MGHDK, SYGVNS. This CDR3 has 13 amino acids. The CDR3 nucleotides read TGTGCCAGCAGTGCCGGGTCATGGCAGCCCCAGCATTTT. This gives the protein CASSAGSWQPQHF. The full variable domain, completed using reference TRBV25-1 and TRBJ1-5, is EADIYQTPRYLVIGTGKKITLECSQTMGHDKMYWYQQDPGMELHLIHYSYGVNSTEKGDLSSESTVSRIRTEHFPLTLESARPSHTSQYLCASSAGSWQPQHFGDGTRLSIL.

V gene TRBV27 combines with J gene TRBJ1-2; TRBD1 aligns across 8 bases. The CDR3 runs 13 residues. V gave up 5 bases and J gave up 6 bases; unmatched junction bases: 5. CDR1 is MNHEY and CDR2 is SMNVEV in the germline V gene (reference sequence). CDR3 in amino acids: CASSVDRAHGYTF. DNA for the CDR3: TGTGCCAGCAGTGTGGACAGGGCTCATGGCTACACCTTC.

V and J are TRBV18 and TRBJ2-4; no reliable D call. Trimming removed 0 bases at V and 3 bases at J, with 9 bases between. This CDR3 has 15 residues. Looked up from germline, CDR1 is KGHSH and CDR2 is LQKENI. Here the CDR3 reads CASSPPSRGKNIQYF. The CDR3 bases are TGTGCCAGCTCACCACCTTCCAGAGGCAAAAACATTCAGTACTTC. Complete variable domain (other parts from reference TRBV18 and TRBJ2-4): NAGVMQNPRHLVRRRGQEARLRCSPMKGHSHVYWYRQLPEEGLKFMVYLQKENIIDESGMPKERFSAEFPKEGPSILRIQQVVRGDSAAYFCASSPPSRGKNIQYFGAGTRLSVL.

The chain joins TRBV6-1 to TRBJ2-7, with D possibly matching TRBD1 (7 bases). This CDR3 comprises 16 residues. The germline V and J ends were trimmed by 5 bases and 2 bases, with 19 bases remaining between them. Germline V gene data show CDR1 as MNHNS and CDR2 as SASEGT. CDR3 coding DNA: TGTGCCAGCAGTCCGCAGGAGGGGGCCAGGACCTACGAGCAGTACTTC. Translating gives CASSPQEGARTYEQYF.

The sample holds a few counts of this clonotype. The chain employs TRBV6-5 and TRBJ1-4; 9 bases line up with TRBD1. This CDR3 region has 16 residues. V lost 2 bases, J lost 3 bases, and 4 bases stayed unmatched. Germline-derived CDR1 and CDR2 are MNHEY and SVGAGI. In DNA, the CDR3 is TGTGCCAGCAGTTACGGCGACAGGGGGTCTAATGAAAAACTGTTTTTT. Protein sequence: CASSYGDRGSNEKLFF.

V gene TRBV7-2 combines with J gene TRBJ2-3; D not certain. This CDR3 has 13 amino acids. The germline gives CDR1 SGHTA, CDR2 FQGNSA. V was cut by 5 bases and J by 8 bases, with 14 bases left in between. This CDR3 is CASSPVRSGTQYF. DNA of the CDR3: TGTGCCAGCAGCCCCGTCCGGTCGGGTACGCAGTATTTT.

In this sample, this clonotype turned up many times. CDR3 bases: TGCAGTGCTAGAGGGGGGTCCACTGAAGCTTTCTTT. Encoded protein: CSARGGSTEAFF. The rearrangement joins TRBV20-1 to TRBJ1-1; maybe TRBD1 (5 bases). The CDR3 totals 12 residues. V lost 1 base and J lost 4, with 7 bases in between. Germline CDR1 reads DFQATT; CDR2 reads SNEGSKA (reference sequence).

This clonotype was seen at least ten times. V and J are TRBV5-6 and TRBJ2-5, with 11 nucleotides matching TRBD1. V lost 0 bases to trimming and J lost 6 bases; unmatched junction nucleotides: 4. CDR3 length: 15 amino acids. Germline values: CDR1 SGHDT, CDR2 YYEEEE. CDR3 sequence reads: CASSLGTGGAKTQYF. The CDR3 nucleotides are TGTGCCAGCAGCTTGGGGACAGGGGGCGCAAAGACCCAGTACTTC.

Many counts were recorded for this clonotype. This chain joins TRBV3-1 and TRBJ2-7, with 9 bases lining up with TRBD1. Germline V gene data show CDR1 as LGHDT and CDR2 as YNNKEL (reference sequence). V lost 4 bases to trimming and J lost 3 bases; unmatched junction nucleotides: 7. This CDR3 is 15 amino acids long. As DNA, the CDR3 is TGTGCCAGCAGCCCTCAGACAGGGGGTTTCTACGAGCAGTACTTC. It codes for CASSPQTGGFYEQYF.

CDR3 sequence reads: CASSWTGLAAYNEQFF. CDR3 coding DNA: TGTGCCAGCAGTTGGACCGGACTAGCGGCCTACAATGAGCAGTTCTTC. This sequence joins TRBV12-3 or TRBV12-4 and TRBJ2-1; 10 bases match TRBD2. The CDR3 is 16 residues long. J was trimmed by 2 bases and V by 4 bases; bases with no gene match: 5.

This chain joins TRBV7-8 and TRBJ2-7, with D perhaps TRBD1 or TRBD2 (5 bases each). Germline CDR1 is SGHVS and CDR2 is FQNEAQ. This CDR3 spans 14 amino acids. V lost 5 bases and J lost 3, with 14 bases in between. The chain's CDR3 is CASSEIGTRYEQYF. The CDR3 nucleotides read TGTGCCAGCAGCGAAATCGGGACCCGCTACGAGCAGTACTTC.

This clonotype was seen a handful of times. This rearrangement joins TRBV4-3 to TRBJ2-3, with TRBD1 matching over 9 bases. V trimming: 0 bases; J trimming: 5 bases; junction bases outside the gene matches: 6. Germline CDR1 is LGHNA and CDR2 is YSLEER. The CDR3 covers 16 residues. In nucleotides, the CDR3 is TGCGCCAGCAGCCAAGAGGACAGGGGCCAGCTAGATACGCAGTATTTT. Protein: CASSQEDRGQLDTQYF.

The table lists this clonotype with a few counts. CDR3 in DNA: TGTGCCAGCAGTTTTAAAGGGTGGCAGGGTGCTTATCAGCCCCAGCATTTT. Translated: CASSFKGWQGAYQPQHF. The chain recombines TRBV12-3 or TRBV12-4 with TRBJ1-5; possible D gene TRBD1, 5 bases. The CDR3 consists of 17 residues. Trimming pared 3 bases from V and 5 bases from J, leaving 20 bases between.

This clonotype came up a few times. V usage is TRBV7-9 and J usage is TRBJ1-1, with TRBD1 matching over 8 bases. Germline V lookup: CDR1 SEHNR, CDR2 FQNEAQ (reference sequence). Trimming cost V 7 bases and J 11 bases; bases outside gene matches: 12. This CDR3 comprises 13 residues. The CDR3 sequence is CASTRTGQIKAFF. DNA for the CDR3: TGTGCCAGCACCAGGACAGGGCAGATTAAGGCTTTCTTT.

The chain recombines TRBV20-1 with TRBJ2-3; 7 bases agree with TRBD2. Trimming at V came to 6 bases and at J to 6 bases, leaving 6 bases not matched to a gene. The CDR3 is 12 amino acids. CDR1 is DFQATT and CDR2 is SNEGSKA in the germline V gene (reference sequence). CDR3 loop: CSAKTSPDTQYF. The CDR3 DNA reads as TGCAGTGCCAAGACTAGCCCGGATACGCAGTATTTT.

The chain links TRBV11-1 to TRBJ2-2; 7 bases are shared with TRBD1. This CDR3 is built from 18 residues. In germline, CDR1 is SGHAT, CDR2 FQDESV (reference sequence). Germline trimming cut 0 bases from V and 5 bases from J; bases unmatched to any gene: 12. The CDR3 loop is CASSLAKGARRITGELFF. CDR3 DNA sequence: TGTGCCAGCAGCTTAGCGAAGGGGGCGCGCCGTATAACCGGGGAGCTGTTTTTT.

The gene calls are TRBV18 and TRBJ2-7, with 8 bases aligning to TRBD1. CDR3 length equals 15 residues. Trimming removed 3 bases from V and 0 bases from J; junction bases left unmatched: 4. Germline assignment: CDR1 KGHSH and CDR2 LQKENI. The CDR3 DNA is TGTGCCAGCTCACCGCTCCAGGGGGCCTCCTACGAGCAGTACTTC. It yields the protein CASSPLQGASYEQYF.

The chain carries TRBV15 and TRBJ2-7, with D perhaps TRBD2 (5 bases). The germline V gene encodes CDR1 LNHNV and CDR2 YYDKDF (reference sequence). Trimming pared 2 bases from V and 4 bases from J, leaving 12 bases between. CDR3 size: 14 residues. The CDR3 protein is CATSRSGRLYEQYF. In DNA form, the CDR3 reads TGTGCCACCAGCAGATCTGGAAGACTATACGAGCAGTACTTC.

This clonotype appeared many times. This rearrangement joins TRBV27 to TRBJ1-1; no reliable D call. Trimming removed 2 bases at V and 5 bases at J, with 12 bases between. Per germline, CDR1 MNHEY and CDR2 SMNVEV (reference sequence). The CDR3 runs 14 residues. The CDR3 DNA reads as TGTGCCAGCAGTTTAGCAAGCATGGGGACTGAAGCTTTCTTT. The encoded protein is CASSLASMGTEAFF.

This clonotype was counted only a few times. The V and J genes are TRBV20-1 and TRBJ1-6; possible D gene TRBD1, 6 bases. The CDR3 consists of 14 residues. Germline V gives CDR1 DFQATT, CDR2 SNEGSKA (reference sequence). V dropped 5 bases and J dropped 8 bases, with 16 bases sitting between them. The CDR3 reads CSAFTGKAHSPLHF. The DNA for the CDR3 is TGCAGTGCTTTCACAGGGAAGGCGCATTCACCCCTCCACTTT.

The rearrangement links TRBV7-6 to TRBJ1-2; D gene unclear. V lost 1 base and J 2 bases, leaving 17 bases between the germline ends. This CDR3 has 17 residues. Germline loops: CDR1 SGHVS, CDR2 FNYEAQ. In DNA form, the CDR3 reads TGTGCCAGCAGCTTAGAAGGACTTTCGGCCCAAAACTATGGCTACACCTTC. It specifies CASSLEGLSAQNYGYTF.